The T cell receptor beta chain under discussion was sequenced for a study of cytomegalovirus exposure and HLA in healthy donors. V was cut by 5 bases and J by 0 bases, with 14 bases left in between. The germline gives CDR1 MDHEN, CDR2 SYDVKM. This CDR3 has 16 amino acids. TCRdb's copy holds only in-frame clones and misses some; the assay was immunoSEQ multiplex PCR. Of approximately 160,000 clones listed, about 90% were seen once; the top ten hold approximately 3%. V is TRBV28 and J is TRBJ2-1; TRBD2 is a possible D gene (6 bases). The specimen sequenced was PBMCs. This clonotype was sampled from a young woman in good health and CMV-seropositive. CDR3 protein: CASSPLAVISYNEQFF. CDR3 coding DNA: TGTGCCAGCAGTCCATTAGCGGTTATCTCCTACAATGAGCAGTTCTTC.